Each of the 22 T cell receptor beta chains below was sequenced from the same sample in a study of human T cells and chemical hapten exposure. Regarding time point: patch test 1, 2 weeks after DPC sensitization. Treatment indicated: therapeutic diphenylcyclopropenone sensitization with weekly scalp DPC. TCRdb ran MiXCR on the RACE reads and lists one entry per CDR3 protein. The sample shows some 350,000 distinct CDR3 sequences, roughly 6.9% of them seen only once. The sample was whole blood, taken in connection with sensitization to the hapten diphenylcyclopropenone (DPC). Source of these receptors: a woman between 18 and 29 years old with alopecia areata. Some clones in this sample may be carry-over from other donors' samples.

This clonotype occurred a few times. The CDR3 DNA reads TGTGCCAGCAGCCTTACAACGGACAGGGGAGGTCATGGCTACACCTTC. This codes for CASSLTTDRGGHGYTF. The rearrangement links TRBV7-8 to TRBJ1-2; 9 bases fit TRBD1. Germline CDR1 and CDR2: SGHVS and FQNEAQ. The CDR3 is 16 amino acids. V lost 5 bases to trimming and J lost 6 bases; unmatched junction nucleotides: 13.

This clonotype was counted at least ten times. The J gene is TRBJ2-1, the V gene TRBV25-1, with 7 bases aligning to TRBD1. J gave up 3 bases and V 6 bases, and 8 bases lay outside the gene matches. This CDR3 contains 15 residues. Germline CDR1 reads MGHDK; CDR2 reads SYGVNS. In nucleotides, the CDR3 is TGTGCCAGCAGCCCTGGGACAGCATACTACAATGAGCAGTTCTTC. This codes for CASSPGTAYYNEQFF.

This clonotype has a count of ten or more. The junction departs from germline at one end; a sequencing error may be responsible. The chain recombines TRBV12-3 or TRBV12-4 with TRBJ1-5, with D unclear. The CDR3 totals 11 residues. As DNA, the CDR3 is TGTGCCAGCAGCTTAGGTCAGCCCCAGCATTTT. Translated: CASSLGQPQHF.

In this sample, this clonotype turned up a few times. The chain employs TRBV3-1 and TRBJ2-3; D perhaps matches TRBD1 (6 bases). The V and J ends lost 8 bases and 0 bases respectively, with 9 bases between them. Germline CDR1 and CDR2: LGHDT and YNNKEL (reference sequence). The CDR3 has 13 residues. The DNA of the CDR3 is TGTGCCAGCGGACAGTTTAGCACAGATACGCAGTATTTT. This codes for CASGQFSTDTQYF.

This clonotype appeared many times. This CDR3 is CASSPGLAGGPGDTQYF. CDR3 nucleotide sequence: TGTGCCAGCAGTCCGGGACTAGCGGGGGGGCCTGGAGATACGCAGTATTTT. The rearrangement uses TRBV6-2 or TRBV6-3 and TRBJ2-3; 16 nucleotides line up with TRBD2. Losses at the gene ends were 5 bases for V and 5 bases for J; bases not matched to a gene: 7. The CDR3 runs 17 residues. Germline V gene lookup returns CDR1 MNHEY and CDR2 SVGEGT.

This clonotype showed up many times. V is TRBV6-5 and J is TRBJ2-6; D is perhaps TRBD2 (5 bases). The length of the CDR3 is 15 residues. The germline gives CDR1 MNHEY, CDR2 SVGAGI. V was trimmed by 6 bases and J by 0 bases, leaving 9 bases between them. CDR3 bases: TGTGCCAGCAGCACGGGGAGCTCTGGGGCCAACGTCCTGACTTTC. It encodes CASSTGSSGANVLTF.

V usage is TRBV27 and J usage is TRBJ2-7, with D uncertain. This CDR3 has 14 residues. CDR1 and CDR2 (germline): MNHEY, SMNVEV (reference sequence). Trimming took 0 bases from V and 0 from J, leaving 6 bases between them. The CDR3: CASSLSLHSYEQYF. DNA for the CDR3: TGTGCCAGCAGTTTATCCCTCCACTCCTACGAGCAGTACTTC.

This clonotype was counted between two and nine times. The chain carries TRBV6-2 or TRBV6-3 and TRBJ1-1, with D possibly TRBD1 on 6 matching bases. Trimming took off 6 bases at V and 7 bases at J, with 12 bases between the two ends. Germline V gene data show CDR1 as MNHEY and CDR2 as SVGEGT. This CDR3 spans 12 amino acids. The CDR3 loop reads CASSREGVEAFF. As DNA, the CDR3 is TGTGCCAGCAGCCGCGAGGGGGTTGAAGCTTTCTTT.

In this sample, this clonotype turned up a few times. The CDR3 coding sequence is TGCAGTGCTAGAGGCCCCACAGGGGATGGCCAGCCCCAGCATTTT. Translating gives CSARGPTGDGQPQHF. The chain has TRBV20-1 and TRBJ1-5, with 7 bases identical to TRBD1. The CDR3 is 15 residues long. V was pared by 1 base and J by 7 bases, with 10 bases of the junction left unmatched. Per the germline V gene, CDR1 is DFQATT and CDR2 is SNEGSKA (reference sequence).

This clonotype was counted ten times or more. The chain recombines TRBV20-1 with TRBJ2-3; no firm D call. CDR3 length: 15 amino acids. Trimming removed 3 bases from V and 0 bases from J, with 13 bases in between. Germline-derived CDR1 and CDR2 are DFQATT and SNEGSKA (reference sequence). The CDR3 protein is CSASGPKSSTDTQYF. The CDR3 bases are TGCAGTGCTAGTGGACCGAAATCTAGCACAGATACGCAGTATTTT.

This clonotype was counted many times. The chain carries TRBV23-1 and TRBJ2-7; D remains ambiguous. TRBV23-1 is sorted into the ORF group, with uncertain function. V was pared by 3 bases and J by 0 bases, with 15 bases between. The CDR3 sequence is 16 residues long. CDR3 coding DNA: TGCGCCAGCAGTCAGGGGTTCAGGCTTCACTCCTACGAGCAGTACTTC. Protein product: CASSQGFRLHSYEQYF.

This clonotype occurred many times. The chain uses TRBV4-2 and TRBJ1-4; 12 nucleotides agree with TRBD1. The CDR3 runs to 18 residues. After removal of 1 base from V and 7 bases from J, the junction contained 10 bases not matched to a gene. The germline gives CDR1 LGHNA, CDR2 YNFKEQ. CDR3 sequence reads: CASSQVGQGAQTGEKLFF. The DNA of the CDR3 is TGTGCCAGCAGCCAAGTGGGACAGGGGGCACAGACGGGTGAAAAACTGTTTTTT.

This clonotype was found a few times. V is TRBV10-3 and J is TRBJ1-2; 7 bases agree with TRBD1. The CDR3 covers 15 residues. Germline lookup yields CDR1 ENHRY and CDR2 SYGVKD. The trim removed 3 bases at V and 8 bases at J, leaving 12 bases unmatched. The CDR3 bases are TGTGCCATCAGTGACCTTACGACAGGGTTCGGAGGCTACACCTTC. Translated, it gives CAISDLTTGFGGYTF.

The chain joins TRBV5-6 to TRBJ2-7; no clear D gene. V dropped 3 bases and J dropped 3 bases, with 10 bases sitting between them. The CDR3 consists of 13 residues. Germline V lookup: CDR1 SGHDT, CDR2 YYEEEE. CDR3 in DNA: TGTGCCAGCAGCTCCCGTGGGTTCTACGAGCAGTACTTC. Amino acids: CASSSRGFYEQYF.

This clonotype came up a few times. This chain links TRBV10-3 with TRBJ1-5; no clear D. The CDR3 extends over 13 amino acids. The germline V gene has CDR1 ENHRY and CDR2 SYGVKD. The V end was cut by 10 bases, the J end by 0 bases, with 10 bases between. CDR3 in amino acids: CATDRDSNQPQHF. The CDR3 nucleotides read TGTGCCACGGACCGGGATAGCAATCAGCCCCAGCATTTT.

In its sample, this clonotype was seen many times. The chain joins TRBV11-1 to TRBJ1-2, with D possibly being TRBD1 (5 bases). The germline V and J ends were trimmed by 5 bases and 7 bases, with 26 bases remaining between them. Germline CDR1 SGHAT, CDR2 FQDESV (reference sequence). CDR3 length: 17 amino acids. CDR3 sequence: CASSLGTWLRPQIGYTF. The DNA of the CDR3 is TGTGCCAGCAGCCTAGGGACGTGGCTGAGGCCGCAAATTGGCTACACCTTC.

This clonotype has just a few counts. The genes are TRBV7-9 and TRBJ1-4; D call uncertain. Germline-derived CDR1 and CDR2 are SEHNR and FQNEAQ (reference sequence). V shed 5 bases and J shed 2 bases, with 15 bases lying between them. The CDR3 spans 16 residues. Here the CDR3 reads CASSRTVVQTNEKLFF. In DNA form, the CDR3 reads TGTGCCAGCAGCCGGACGGTGGTGCAGACTAATGAAAAACTGTTTTTT. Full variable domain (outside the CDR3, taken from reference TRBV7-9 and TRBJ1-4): DTGVSQNPRHKITKRGQNVTFRCDPISEHNRLYWYRQTLGQGPEFLTYFQNEAQLEKSRLLSDRFSAERPKGSFSTLEIQRTEQGDSAMYLCASSRTVVQTNEKLFFGSGTQLSVL.

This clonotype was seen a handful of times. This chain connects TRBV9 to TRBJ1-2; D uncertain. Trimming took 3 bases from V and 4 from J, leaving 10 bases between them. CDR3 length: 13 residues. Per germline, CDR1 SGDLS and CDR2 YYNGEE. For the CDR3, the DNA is TGTGCCAGCAGCGAGGGCATTCGCTATGGCTACACCTTC. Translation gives CASSEGIRYGYTF.

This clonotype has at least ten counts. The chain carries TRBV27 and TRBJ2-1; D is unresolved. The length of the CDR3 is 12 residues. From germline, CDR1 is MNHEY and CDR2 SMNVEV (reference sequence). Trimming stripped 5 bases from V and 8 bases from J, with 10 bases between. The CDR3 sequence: CASSRKPDEQFF. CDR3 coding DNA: TGTGCCAGCAGTCGTAAACCGGATGAGCAGTTCTTC.

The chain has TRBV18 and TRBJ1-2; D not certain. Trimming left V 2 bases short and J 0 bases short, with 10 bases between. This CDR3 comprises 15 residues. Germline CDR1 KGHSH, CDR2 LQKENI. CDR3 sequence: CASSPADGTNYGYTF. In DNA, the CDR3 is TGTGCCAGCTCACCAGCGGACGGAACTAACTATGGCTACACCTTC. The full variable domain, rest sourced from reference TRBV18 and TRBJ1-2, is NAGVMQNPRHLVRRRGQEARLRCSPMKGHSHVYWYRQLPEEGLKFMVYLQKENIIDESGMPKERFSAEFPKEGPSILRIQQVVRGDSAAYFCASSPADGTNYGYTFGSGTRLTVV.

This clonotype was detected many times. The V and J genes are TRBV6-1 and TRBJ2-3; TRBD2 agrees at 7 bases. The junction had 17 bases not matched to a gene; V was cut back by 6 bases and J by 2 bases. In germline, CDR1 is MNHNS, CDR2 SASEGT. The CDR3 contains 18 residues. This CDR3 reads CASSSSWTSAAPTDTQYF. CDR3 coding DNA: TGTGCCAGCAGCTCCTCTTGGACTAGTGCGGCGCCCACAGATACGCAGTATTTT.

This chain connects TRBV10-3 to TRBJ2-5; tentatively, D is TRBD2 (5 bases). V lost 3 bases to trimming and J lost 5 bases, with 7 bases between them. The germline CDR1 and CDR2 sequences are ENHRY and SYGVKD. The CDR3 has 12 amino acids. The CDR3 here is CAISDRGETQYF. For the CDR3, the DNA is TGTGCCATCAGTGATAGAGGGGAGACCCAGTACTTC.